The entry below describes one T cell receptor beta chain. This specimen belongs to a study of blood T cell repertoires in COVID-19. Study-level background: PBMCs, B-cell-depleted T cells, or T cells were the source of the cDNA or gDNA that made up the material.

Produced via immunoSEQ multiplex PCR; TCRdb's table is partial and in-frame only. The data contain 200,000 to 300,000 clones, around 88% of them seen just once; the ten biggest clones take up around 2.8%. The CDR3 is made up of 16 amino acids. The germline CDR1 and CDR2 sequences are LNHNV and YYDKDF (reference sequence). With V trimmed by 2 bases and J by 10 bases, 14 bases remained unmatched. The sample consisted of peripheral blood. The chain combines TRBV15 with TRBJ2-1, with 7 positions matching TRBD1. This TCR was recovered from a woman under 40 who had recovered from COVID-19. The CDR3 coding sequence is TGTGCCACCAGCAGATTCGAAGGGGGCATGGGCGGGGAGCAGTTCTTC. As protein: CATSRFEGGMGGEQFF.